This T cell receptor (beta chain) was captured in a study of blood T cell repertoires in COVID-19. Study details: The analysed material was cDNA or gDNA that came from T cells, B-cell-depleted T cells, or PBMCs.

Study processing details: Reference gene primer amplification in the assay estimated nucleated cell counts. Some clones are missing from TCRdb's copy, which holds only in-frame ones; the method was immunoSEQ multiplex PCR. V and J calls and clone size are given by that table; D and trimming were obtained from the DNA. This table has roughly 140,000 clones, roughly 82% appearing once. This CDR3 is built from 18 residues. With V trimmed by 5 bases and J by 1 base, 12 bases remained unmatched. Germline values: CDR1 SEHNR, CDR2 FQNEAQ (reference sequence). V and J are TRBV7-9 and TRBJ1-1, with 11 bases fitting TRBD1. Sequencing was performed on peripheral blood. The clonotype originates from a woman in her forties or fifties in a cohort sampled during active or convalescent COVID-19. The CDR3: CASSLPGTGGRRNTEAFF. The CDR3 DNA sequence: TGTGCCAGCAGCCTCCCCGGGACAGGGGGACGCAGGAACACTGAAGCTTTCTTT.